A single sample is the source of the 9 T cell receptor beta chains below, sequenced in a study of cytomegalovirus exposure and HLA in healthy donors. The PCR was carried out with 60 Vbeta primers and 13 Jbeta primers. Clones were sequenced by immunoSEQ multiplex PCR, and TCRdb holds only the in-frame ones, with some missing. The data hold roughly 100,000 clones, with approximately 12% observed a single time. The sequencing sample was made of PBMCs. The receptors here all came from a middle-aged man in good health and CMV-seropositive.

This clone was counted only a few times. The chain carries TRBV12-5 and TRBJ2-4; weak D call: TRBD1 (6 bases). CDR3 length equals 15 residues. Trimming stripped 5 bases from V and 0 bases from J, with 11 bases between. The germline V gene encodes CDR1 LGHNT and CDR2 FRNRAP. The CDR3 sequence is CASGPGQIAKNIQYF. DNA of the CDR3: TGTGCTAGTGGTCCAGGACAGATAGCCAAAAACATTCAGTACTTC.

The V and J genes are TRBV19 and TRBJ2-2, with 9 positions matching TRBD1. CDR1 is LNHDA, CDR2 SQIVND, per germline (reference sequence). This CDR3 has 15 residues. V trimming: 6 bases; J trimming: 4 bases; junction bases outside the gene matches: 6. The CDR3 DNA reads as TGTGCCAGTAGAATGGGACAGGGCGGCACCGGGGAGCTGTTTTTT. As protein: CASRMGQGGTGELFF.

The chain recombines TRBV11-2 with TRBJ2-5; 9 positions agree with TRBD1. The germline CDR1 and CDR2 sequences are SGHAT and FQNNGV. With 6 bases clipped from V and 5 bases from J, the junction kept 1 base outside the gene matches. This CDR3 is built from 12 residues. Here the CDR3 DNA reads TGTGCCAGCAGGGACAGGGGTGAGACCCAGTACTTC. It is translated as CASRDRGETQYF.

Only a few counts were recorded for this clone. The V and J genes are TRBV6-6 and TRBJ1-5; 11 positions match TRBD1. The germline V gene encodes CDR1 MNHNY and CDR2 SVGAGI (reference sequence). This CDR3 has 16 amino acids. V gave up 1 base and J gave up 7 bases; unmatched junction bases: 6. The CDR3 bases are TGTGCCAGCAGTTACTTGGGACAGGGGGTGGGACAGCCCCAGCATTTT. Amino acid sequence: CASSYLGQGVGQPQHF.

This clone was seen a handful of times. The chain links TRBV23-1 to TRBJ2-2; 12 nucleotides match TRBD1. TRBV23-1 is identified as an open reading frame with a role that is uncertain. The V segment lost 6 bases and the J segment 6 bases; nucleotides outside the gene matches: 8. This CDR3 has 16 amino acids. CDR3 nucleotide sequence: TGCGCCAGCAGCCCTCCGGGACAGGGGGCCCCCGGGGAGCTGTTTTTT. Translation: CASSPPGQGAPGELFF.

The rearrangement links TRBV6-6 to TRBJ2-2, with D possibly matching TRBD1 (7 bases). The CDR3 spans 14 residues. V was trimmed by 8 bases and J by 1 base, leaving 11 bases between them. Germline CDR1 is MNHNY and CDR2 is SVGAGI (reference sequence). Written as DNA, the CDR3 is TGTGCCAGCTCAGGGGGGTTGAACACCGGGGAGCTGTTTTTT. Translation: CASSGGLNTGELFF.

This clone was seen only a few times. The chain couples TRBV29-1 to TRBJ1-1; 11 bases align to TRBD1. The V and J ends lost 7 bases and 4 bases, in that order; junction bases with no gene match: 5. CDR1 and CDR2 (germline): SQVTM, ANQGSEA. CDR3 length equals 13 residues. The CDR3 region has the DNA TGCAGCGCGTCGGGACAGGGGGGCACTGAAGCTTTCTTT. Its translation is CSASGQGGTEAFF.

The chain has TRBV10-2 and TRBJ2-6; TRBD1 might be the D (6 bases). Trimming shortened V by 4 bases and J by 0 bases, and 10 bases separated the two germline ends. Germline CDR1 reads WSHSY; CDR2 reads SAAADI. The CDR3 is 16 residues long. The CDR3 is CASSGQADSGANVLTF. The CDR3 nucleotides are TGCGCCAGCAGTGGACAGGCCGACTCTGGGGCCAACGTCCTGACTTTC.

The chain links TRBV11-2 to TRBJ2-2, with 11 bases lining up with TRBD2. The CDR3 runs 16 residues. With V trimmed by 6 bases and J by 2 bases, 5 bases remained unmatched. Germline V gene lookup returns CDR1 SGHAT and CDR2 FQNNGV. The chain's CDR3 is CASRRLAGYNTGELFF. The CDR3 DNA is TGTGCCAGCAGGAGACTAGCGGGGTACAACACCGGGGAGCTGTTTTTT. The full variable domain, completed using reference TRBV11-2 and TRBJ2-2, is EAGVAQSPRYKIIEKRQSVAFWCNPISGHATLYWYQQILGQGPKLLIQFQNNGVVDDSQLPKDRFSAERLKGVDSTLKIQPAKLEDSAVYLCASRRLAGYNTGELFFGEGSRLTVL.